Listed here are 29 T cell receptor beta chains from one sample, sequenced in a study of human T cells and chemical hapten exposure. It was from unfractionated whole blood that total RNA was extracted. Unique molecular identifiers were affixed to discrete cDNA molecules within the library. MiXCR was run by TCRdb on the reads, yielding one entry per CDR3 protein. The profile shows fewer than 150,000 distinct CDR3 sequences, approximately 9.3% of them singletons. The sample was whole blood. The source of these receptors is a human donor in good health. Some clones in this sample may be carry-over from other donors' samples.

J is TRBJ2-2 and V is TRBV29-1; the match to TRBD1 covers 9 bases. The ends lost 6 bases at V and 6 bases at J; junction bases unmatched: 2. Germline CDR1 reads SQVTM; CDR2 reads ANQGSEA. The CDR3 contains 12 residues. The CDR3 protein is CSVTGGAGELFF. CDR3 DNA sequence: TGCAGCGTGACAGGGGGGGCCGGGGAGCTGTTTTTT.

Many counts were recorded for this clonotype. This chain links TRBV24-1 with TRBJ2-3; no reliable D call. The CDR3 has 15 residues. CDR1 KGHDR and CDR2 SFDVKD come from the germline V gene. The V end was cut by 0 bases, the J end by 1 base, with 7 bases between. CDR3 sequence: CATSDLSDRTDTQYF. For the CDR3, the DNA is TGTGCCACCAGTGATTTGAGCGATCGCACAGATACGCAGTATTTT.

This clonotype turned up a few times. This chain joins TRBV9 and TRBJ2-3, with 7 bases lining up with TRBD1. Germline lookup yields CDR1 SGDLS and CDR2 YYNGEE. V was clipped by 0 bases and J by 2 bases; unmatched bases: 6. The CDR3 extends over 16 amino acids. CDR3 loop: CASSVGVQGDTDTQYF. Written as DNA, the CDR3 is TGTGCCAGCAGCGTAGGGGTGCAGGGGGACACAGATACGCAGTATTTT.

Notes on this clonotype: This sequence may be a read error, since a much larger clone differs from it by one base. The chain is built from TRBV18 and TRBJ1-4; 9 nucleotides align to TRBD1. Germline lookup yields CDR1 KGHSH and CDR2 LQKENI. The CDR3 length is 15 residues. Trimming took 6 bases from V and 9 from J; bases not matched to a gene: 11. Here the CDR3 DNA reads TGTGCCAGCTCCCTCTCGACAGGGGGGATTAAAAAACTGTTTTTT. Translation: CASSLSTGGIKKLFF.

This clonotype has a count of ten or more. The chain uses TRBV20-1 and TRBJ1-5, with D hard to call. Germline V gene sequence: CDR1 DFQATT, CDR2 SNEGSKA (reference sequence). Trimming took 0 bases from V and 0 from J, leaving 6 bases between them. CDR3 size: 14 residues. CDR3 coding DNA: TGCAGTGCTAGAGATGGAGCTAGCAATCAGCCCCAGCATTTT. Protein product: CSARDGASNQPQHF.

This clonotype showed up many times. The chain has TRBV18 and TRBJ2-1; 11 bases are shared with TRBD1. V lost 4 bases to trimming and J lost 8 bases; unmatched junction nucleotides: 10. The germline V gene encodes CDR1 KGHSH and CDR2 LQKENI. There are 16 residues in the CDR3. The CDR3 loop is CASSLTGTGGVDEQFF. The CDR3 nucleotides are TGTGCCAGCTCACTAACCGGGACAGGGGGGGTCGATGAGCAGTTCTTC.

The chain uses TRBV28 and TRBJ2-5, with D perhaps being TRBD1 or TRBD2 (6 bases each). The V end was cut by 8 bases, the J end by 7 bases, with 20 bases between. The CDR3 extends over 14 amino acids. Germline CDR1 is MDHEN and CDR2 is SYDVKM. CDR3 in DNA: TGTGCCAGCCAAATTCGGGGGCCGGCGGGGACCCAGTACTTC. Its protein product is CASQIRGPAGTQYF.

The chain has TRBV20-1 and TRBJ2-5; 8 bases match TRBD2. Unmatched junction bases numbered 16, after V lost 6 bases and J lost 4 bases. CDR3 length: 16 residues. Germline CDR1 is DFQATT and CDR2 is SNEGSKA (reference sequence). CDR3 loop: CSAEGVSGSLRETQYF. The DNA of the CDR3 is TGCAGTGCCGAAGGAGTGAGCGGGAGTTTGCGAGAGACCCAGTACTTC.

This clonotype occurred many times. The V gene is TRBV7-9, the J gene TRBJ1-6; D is unresolved. Between the trimmed V and J ends, which lost 3 bases and 4 bases, there was a span of 10 bases. This CDR3 comprises 15 residues. Germline V gene lookup returns CDR1 SEHNR and CDR2 FQNEAQ (reference sequence). The chain's CDR3 is CASSFRPGYNSPLHF. As DNA, the CDR3 is TGTGCCAGCAGCTTTCGGCCCGGGTATAATTCACCCCTCCACTTT.

The V call is TRBV3-1, the J call TRBJ1-2, with unresolved D. The CDR3 is made up of 15 amino acids. V shed 2 bases and J shed 3 bases, with 13 bases lying between them. From germline, CDR1 is LGHDT and CDR2 YNNKEL (reference sequence). The CDR3 loop reads CASSQRADPYYGYTF. CDR3 in DNA: TGTGCCAGCAGCCAACGGGCAGACCCCTACTATGGCTACACCTTC. The complete variable domain, with remaining parts taken from reference TRBV3-1 and TRBJ1-2, reads DTAVSQTPKYLVTQMGNDKSIKCEQNLGHDTMYWYKQDSKKFLKIMFSYNNKELIINETVPNRFSPKSPDKAHLNLHINSLELGDSAVYFCASSQRADPYYGYTFGSGTRLTVV.

This clonotype came up many times. The gene calls are TRBV4-3 and TRBJ1-6; D remains ambiguous. Trimming cost V 1 base and J 4 bases, with 8 bases left between them. The V gene's germline CDR1 is LGHNA and CDR2 YSLEER. CDR3 size: 15 residues. The CDR3 sequence is CASSQAKLYNSPLHF. CDR3 coding DNA: TGCGCCAGCAGCCAAGCGAAGCTATATAATTCACCCCTCCACTTT.

In this sample, this clonotype turned up many times. The chain is built from TRBV3-1 and TRBJ2-7; possible D gene TRBD2, 6 bases. V was clipped by 9 bases and J by 0 bases, with 15 bases between them. Germline V gene sequence: CDR1 LGHDT, CDR2 YNNKEL (reference sequence). The CDR3 runs 14 residues. The CDR3 DNA is TGTGCCAGTAGCTCTGGGGGGAGCTCCTACGAGCAGTACTTC. It specifies CASSSGGSSYEQYF.

This clonotype appeared many times. V is TRBV12-5 and J is TRBJ1-1, with 7 bases fitting TRBD1. The CDR3 covers 17 residues. After removal of 1 base from V and 1 base from J, the junction contained 9 bases not matched to a gene. Looked up from germline, CDR1 is LGHNT and CDR2 is FRNRAP. CDR3 in DNA: TGTGCTAGTGGTTTGGACTTACAAGACAGGGCGAACACTGAAGCTTTCTTT. This sequence encodes CASGLDLQDRANTEAFF.

This clonotype was observed at least ten times. This chain links TRBV2 with TRBJ2-1; perhaps TRBD1 as D (6 bases). V was trimmed by 4 bases and J by 7 bases, leaving 14 bases between them. The CDR3 is made up of 14 amino acids. The germline gives CDR1 SNHLY, CDR2 FYNNEI. CDR3 loop: CASSGQGDRNEQFF. DNA for the CDR3: TGTGCCAGCAGTGGGCAGGGCGACAGGAATGAGCAGTTCTTC.

This clonotype was seen a few times. The V call is TRBV7-9, the J call TRBJ2-7; D is perhaps TRBD2 (5 bases). The CDR3 is made up of 17 amino acids. Germline CDR1 is SEHNR and CDR2 is FQNEAQ (reference sequence). Trimming took off 2 bases at V and 0 bases at J, with 17 bases between the two ends. CDR3 loop: CASSLPSGRPSSYEQYF. CDR3 nucleotide sequence: TGTGCCAGCAGCTTACCCAGCGGAAGACCAAGCTCCTACGAGCAGTACTTC.

Turning to this clonotype: This is likely a read error, given that the CDR3 carries no conserved phenylalanine or tryptophan at its end. The chain uses TRBV5-1 and TRBJ1-1; TRBD1 might be the D (5 bases). The CDR3 spans 13 residues. CDR1 is SGHRS, CDR2 YFSETQ, per germline. Trimming removed 3 bases at V and 6 bases at J, with 12 bases between. The CDR3 is CASSWGGESEAFL. The CDR3 region has the DNA TGCGCCAGCAGCTGGGGAGGGGAATCTGAAGCTTTCCTT.

A few counts support this clonotype. The chain recombines TRBV19 with TRBJ2-6; unclear D gene. The CDR3 consists of 16 residues. The germline gives CDR1 LNHDA, CDR2 SQIVND (reference sequence). V lost 6 bases and J 9 bases, leaving 21 bases between the germline ends. The DNA for the CDR3 is TGTGCCAGTAGCACCTCCGGCCGGGTAGGAGACAACGTCCTGACTTTC. Amino acid sequence: CASSTSGRVGDNVLTF.

The chain uses TRBV4-1 and TRBJ2-7, with unresolved D. Trimming shortened V by 1 base and J by 7 bases, and 14 bases separated the two germline ends. The CDR3 length is 14 residues. Germline CDR1 is MGHRA and CDR2 is YSYEKL. CDR3 sequence: CASSQVLDGSEQYF. For the CDR3, the DNA is TGCGCCAGCAGCCAAGTTTTGGACGGATCGGAGCAGTACTTC.

In DNA form, the CDR3 reads TGTGCCAGCAGCTTAAGCGGGGGGGAAGAGACCCAGTACTTC. Translated: CASSLSGGEETQYF. The chain links TRBV7-2 to TRBJ2-5; TRBD2 agrees at 10 bases. The CDR3 is 14 amino acids. J gave up 3 bases and V 2 bases, and 0 bases lay outside the gene matches. Germline assignment: CDR1 SGHTA and CDR2 FQGNSA.

This clonotype was seen at least ten times. This chain uses TRBV20-1 with TRBJ1-3; the match to TRBD1 covers 11 bases. V trimming: 1 base; J trimming: 2 bases; junction bases outside the gene matches: 1. CDR1 and CDR2 from the germline V gene are DFQATT and SNEGSKA (reference sequence). The CDR3 covers 15 residues. CDR3 nucleotides: TGCAGTGCTAGAGGGGACAGGGGGGCTGGAAACACCATATATTTT. Translated: CSARGDRGAGNTIYF.

This clonotype occurred many times. The rearrangement links TRBV20-1 to TRBJ1-5; 8 nucleotides line up with TRBD1. The CDR3 spans 14 residues. Germline CDR1 is DFQATT and CDR2 is SNEGSKA (reference sequence). V lost 5 bases and J lost 4; bases outside the gene matches: 7. The CDR3 region is CSASRGQGNQPQHF. The CDR3 DNA reads TGCAGTGCTTCCCGAGGACAGGGAAATCAGCCCCAGCATTTT.

Only a few counts were recorded for this clonotype. The gene calls are TRBV29-1 and TRBJ2-7; the D is unclear. The CDR3 loop spans 12 amino acids. The V gene's germline CDR1 is SQVTM and CDR2 ANQGSEA. Trimming pared 1 base from V and 2 bases from J, leaving 6 bases between. CDR3 DNA sequence: TGCAGCGTTGAAGTCAGAACCTACGAGCAGTACTTC. Residues: CSVEVRTYEQYF.

This clonotype came up many times. The rearrangement uses TRBV20-1 and TRBJ1-6, with D perhaps matching TRBD1 (5 bases). The CDR3 contains 15 residues. CDR1 is DFQATT and CDR2 is SNEGSKA in the germline V gene (reference sequence). The V end was cut by 1 base, the J end by 3 bases, with 10 bases between. CDR3 DNA sequence: TGCAGTGCTAGAGTTGAGGGGCACTATAATTCACCCCTCCACTTT. This translates into CSARVEGHYNSPLHF.

This chain joins TRBV27 and TRBJ2-2, with 12 bases aligning to TRBD1. The V and J ends lost 6 bases and 7 bases, in that order; junction bases with no gene match: 6. The CDR3 contains 15 residues. The germline V gene has CDR1 MNHEY and CDR2 SMNVEV (reference sequence). As DNA, the CDR3 is TGTGCCAGCAGGCCCCGGGACAGGGGGCTCGGGGAGCTGTTTTTT. The encoded protein is CASRPRDRGLGELFF.

This clonotype turned up a few times. The V and J genes are TRBV12-5 and TRBJ1-1; a weak D match, TRBD1 (6 bases). CDR3 length: 14 amino acids. V was trimmed by 0 bases and J by 7 bases, leaving 12 bases between them. Germline-derived CDR1 and CDR2 are LGHNT and FRNRAP. CDR3 nucleotides: TGTGCTAGTGGTTTGGTAACGGGGGCGGGTGAAGCTTTCTTT. Amino acid sequence: CASGLVTGAGEAFF.

This clonotype was counted at least ten times. The CDR3: CSARGAGGSTGELFF. As DNA, the CDR3 is TGCAGTGCTAGGGGCGCCGGCGGGAGCACCGGGGAGCTGTTTTTT. The chain employs TRBV20-1 and TRBJ2-2, with 7 bases lining up with TRBD2. CDR3 length: 15 amino acids. Unmatched junction bases numbered 8, after V lost 3 bases and J lost 4 bases. CDR1 is DFQATT and CDR2 is SNEGSKA in the germline V gene (reference sequence).

At least ten counts were recorded for this clonotype. This chain uses TRBV12-3 or TRBV12-4 with TRBJ1-1; D perhaps matches TRBD1 (5 bases). This CDR3 contains 15 residues. Trimming removed 3 bases at V and 1 base at J, with 12 bases between. The CDR3 loop reads CASSFAQGPNTEAFF. DNA for the CDR3: TGTGCCAGCAGTTTCGCGCAGGGCCCGAACACTGAAGCTTTCTTT.

V is TRBV12-3 or TRBV12-4 and J is TRBJ2-5, with TRBD1 matching over 9 bases. Trimming removed 6 bases from V and 4 bases from J; junction bases left unmatched: 3. This CDR3 contains 13 residues. DNA of the CDR3: TGTGCCAGCAGCCCGACAGGGGGAGAGACCCAGTACTTC. It encodes CASSPTGGETQYF.

This clonotype was picked up many times. The V call is TRBV18, the J call TRBJ1-5; no definite D call. There are 17 residues in the CDR3. V lost 4 bases and J 0 bases, leaving 16 bases between the germline ends. Germline V gives CDR1 KGHSH, CDR2 LQKENI. The CDR3 region is CASSHLDPRDSNQPQHF. The CDR3 DNA follows: TGTGCCAGCTCACACTTGGACCCAAGAGATAGCAATCAGCCCCAGCATTTT.